This T cell receptor (beta chain) appears in the sequencing data of a study of human T cells and chemical hapten exposure. Study as a whole: The sensitizing agent was 2% DPC, placed on about 2 cm by about 2 cm of upper inner arm skin.

The CDR3 contains 15 residues. Trimming removed 7 bases from V and 4 bases from J; junction bases left unmatched: 7. CDR1 is SEHNR, CDR2 FQNEAQ, per germline (reference sequence). This clonotype was picked up many times. TCRdb re-analysed the RACE reads in MiXCR, keeping a single row per CDR3 protein. The sample includes some 350,000 distinct CDR3 sequences, roughly 6.9% seen only once; the top ten take about 8%. Time point noted: patch test 1, 2 weeks after DPC sensitization. The treatment: therapeutic diphenylcyclopropenone sensitization with weekly scalp DPC. Sequenced here: whole blood, sampled in connection with sensitization to the hapten diphenylcyclopropenone (DPC). The chain carries TRBV7-9 and TRBJ2-5; 12 bases fit TRBD1. The source is a woman between 18 and 29 years old with alopecia areata. Some clones in this sample may be carry-over from other donors' samples. The CDR3 is CASTSGQGARETQYF. The CDR3, as DNA: TGTGCCAGCACCTCGGGACAGGGGGCGCGAGAGACCCAGTACTTC.